This T cell receptor beta chain was identified during a study of regulatory T cells in long-lasting Graves disease. This clonotype was seen repeatedly, ten times or more. Its specificity is not known. The TCR beta library used iRepertoire HTBI primers with Arm-PCR amplification of CDR3. MiXCR, applied by TCRdb to the multiplex PCR reads, yields one record per CDR3 protein. Found here are roughly 560,000 distinct CDR3 sequences, approximately 12% of them singletons; the top ten hold 8.9%. General study findings and limits: Persistent Graves' patients possessed reduced TCR diversity relative to recently diagnosed ones.

Stated time point: newly diagnosed GD, antithyroid drugs for less than 3 months. PBMCs provided the RNA from which the TCR library was made. Trimming shortened V by 0 bases and J by 6 bases, and 9 bases separated the two germline ends. The germline V gene has CDR1 SGHKS and CDR2 YYEKEE (reference sequence). The CDR3 has 13 residues. These records were also assigned to another study, of T cells in Graves' hyperthyroidism and ophthalmopathy. This second report adds: TCR CDR3 regions were first amplified by RT-PCR with HTBI primers.

Here the sequenced sample was peripheral blood mononuclear cells (PBMCs), taken at new diagnosis, from a patient treated with antithyroid drugs. V and J are TRBV5-5 and TRBJ1-1; no definite D call. The receptor was isolated from a woman aged 30 to 39 with Graves disease. CDR3 coding DNA: TGTGCCAGCAGCTTGGACGCCTGGCCTGAAGCTTTCTTT. This gives the protein CASSLDAWPEAFF. The full variable domain, rest sourced from reference TRBV5-5 and TRBJ1-1, is DAGVTQSPTHLIKTRGQQVTLRCSPISGHKSVSWYQQVLGQGPQFIFQYYEKEERGRGNFPDRFSARQFPNYSSELNVNALLLGDSALYLCASSLDAWPEAFFGQGTRLTVV.